Below are 14 T cell receptor beta chains sequenced from a single sample in a study of cytomegalovirus exposure and HLA in healthy donors. The data were produced by immunoSEQ multiplex PCR, yet TCRdb's version contains in-frame clones alone and is incomplete. The profile covers 100,000 to 150,000 clones, with 90% to 95% appearing a single time and under 1.5% taken by the ten largest. Sequencing input: PBMCs. The source of these receptors is a woman aged 18-29 years in good health and CMV-seronegative.

About this clone: Distinct nucleotide sequences in the sample also encode this CDR3. DNA of the CDR3: TGTGCCAGTAGTGGAACAGGGGGCAATCAGCCCCAGCATTTT. Translated, it gives CASSGTGGNQPQHF. The chain uses TRBV19 and TRBJ1-5; TRBD1 matches 7 bases. The CDR3 length is 14 residues. Germline CDR1 and CDR2: LNHDA and SQIVND (reference sequence). V trimming: 5 bases; J trimming: 2 bases; junction bases outside the gene matches: 3.

This rearrangement joins TRBV12-5 to TRBJ2-1; D is undetermined. This CDR3 has 15 residues. V lost 3 bases, J lost 2 bases, and 11 bases lay in between. Per germline, CDR1 LGHNT and CDR2 FRNRAP. The DNA of the CDR3 is TGTGCTAGTGGTTTCCCCTCCTTAGCCTACAATGAGCAGTTCTTC. The encoded protein is CASGFPSLAYNEQFF.

V gene TRBV9 combines with J gene TRBJ1-3; weak D call: TRBD1 (6 bases). Trimming took 0 bases from V and 2 from J, leaving 21 bases between them. Germline CDR1 is SGDLS and CDR2 is YYNGEE. This CDR3 has 19 residues. The CDR3 bases are TGTGCCAGCAGCGTAGCCGCAGGGGACCAAGGTTTCGCTGGAAACACCATATATTTT. Translating it yields CASSVAAGDQGFAGNTIYF.

J is TRBJ2-4 and V is TRBV2; TRBD1 might be the D (5 bases). Trimming pared 8 bases from V and 5 bases from J, leaving 10 bases between. Germline lookup yields CDR1 SNHLY and CDR2 FYNNEI. This CDR3 spans 12 amino acids. CDR3 region: CASWGTQNIQYF. CDR3 DNA: TGTGCCAGCTGGGGCACCCAAAACATTCAGTACTTC.

The V gene is TRBV2, the J gene TRBJ1-2, with 9 nucleotides matching TRBD1. With 9 bases clipped from V and 7 bases from J, the junction kept 9 bases outside the gene matches. From germline, CDR1 is SNHLY and CDR2 FYNNEI. The CDR3 consists of 13 residues. CDR3 DNA: TGTGCCAGTCGGGACAGGGATGTAGTTGGCTACACCTTC. Amino acids: CASRDRDVVGYTF. The full variable domain, with the rest looked up from reference TRBV2 and TRBJ1-2, is EPEVTQTPSHQVTQMGQEVILRCVPISNHLYFYWYRQILGQKVEFLVSFYNNEISEKSEIFDDQFSVERPDGSNFTLKIRSTKLEDSAMYFCASRDRDVVGYTFGSGTRLTVV.

This clone was counted a single time. The chain is built from TRBV5-1 and TRBJ2-2, with D possibly matching TRBD1 (6 bases). The V end was cut by 0 bases, the J end by 0 bases, with 9 bases between. The CDR3 loop spans 16 amino acids. CDR1 SGHRS and CDR2 YFSETQ come from the germline V gene. CDR3 sequence: CASSLAGQTNTGELFF. The CDR3 DNA reads as TGCGCCAGCAGCTTGGCCGGACAGACGAACACCGGGGAGCTGTTTTTT.

The chain couples TRBV28 to TRBJ2-7; D may be TRBD2 (5 bases). V lost 4 bases to trimming and J lost 5 bases, with 9 bases between them. This CDR3 comprises 12 residues. Per the germline V gene, CDR1 is MDHEN and CDR2 is SYDVKM. DNA of the CDR3: TGTGCCAGCAGTTCTAGCCCCCACGAGCAGTACTTC. Its translation: CASSSSPHEQYF. The variable domain in full, completed from reference TRBV28 and TRBJ2-7, reads DVKVTQSSRYLVKRTGEKVFLECVQDMDHENMFWYRQDPGLGLRLIYFSYDVKMKEKGDIPEGYSVSREKKERFSLILESASTNQTSMYLCASSSSPHEQYFGPGTRLTVT.

The V and J genes are TRBV29-1 and TRBJ2-2; perhaps TRBD1 as D (5 bases). CDR3 length: 15 amino acids. The germline V and J ends were trimmed by 0 bases and 0 bases, with 8 bases remaining between them. Germline CDR1 SQVTM, CDR2 ANQGSEA. CDR3 in DNA: TGCAGCGTTGAAGAAGGGGCGCCGAACACCGGGGAGCTGTTTTTT. This sequence encodes CSVEEGAPNTGELFF.

This sequence joins TRBV5-5 and TRBJ2-5; no clear D gene. The CDR3 consists of 14 residues. The V gene lost 0 bases and the J gene lost 1 base, with 7 bases spanning the gap. The germline gives CDR1 SGHKS, CDR2 YYEKEE (reference sequence). The CDR3, as DNA: TGTGCCAGCAGCTTGGCCGTACTCCAAGAGACCCAGTACTTC. It encodes CASSLAVLQETQYF.

The chain links TRBV6-1 to TRBJ1-2; 11 positions agree with TRBD1. Germline V gene data show CDR1 as MNHNS and CDR2 as SASEGT. This CDR3 has 14 residues. Losses at the gene ends were 4 bases for V and 8 bases for J; bases not matched to a gene: 6. This CDR3 reads CASSVGQGARGYTF. The CDR3 region has the DNA TGTGCCAGCAGTGTCGGACAGGGGGCGCGGGGCTACACCTTC.

The rearrangement joins TRBV6-6 to TRBJ1-6; maybe TRBD1 (6 bases). Trimming stripped 6 bases from V and 5 bases from J, with 11 bases between. This CDR3 is built from 14 residues. The germline V gene has CDR1 MNHNY and CDR2 SVGAGI (reference sequence). The CDR3 here is CASSSDSDNSPLHF. The CDR3, as DNA: TGTGCCAGCAGCTCGGACAGCGATAATTCACCCCTCCACTTT.

CDR3 coding DNA: TGCAGCGTTGAACCCTGGGGGACTAGCGGGGGGATTAGGAATGAGCAGTTCTTC. It encodes CSVEPWGTSGGIRNEQFF. J is TRBJ2-1 and V is TRBV29-1; TRBD2 matches at 15 bases. V shed 2 bases and J 7 bases; nucleotides not matched to a gene: 12. CDR1 is SQVTM and CDR2 is ANQGSEA in the germline V gene. The CDR3 runs 18 residues.

The chain carries TRBV28 and TRBJ1-4; D is unresolved. CDR3 size: 14 residues. The V and J ends lost 5 bases and 0 bases respectively, with 7 bases between them. Looked up from germline, CDR1 is MDHEN and CDR2 is SYDVKM. CDR3 residues: CASSITATNEKLFF. The CDR3 nucleotides read TGTGCCAGCAGTATAACTGCAACTAATGAAAAACTGTTTTTT.

This sequence joins TRBV18 and TRBJ1-3; D unclear. Germline V gene lookup returns CDR1 KGHSH and CDR2 LQKENI. Between the trimmed V and J ends, which lost 0 bases and 0 bases, there was a span of 6 bases. This CDR3 contains 15 residues. CDR3 loop: CASSPPSSSGNTIYF. The CDR3 DNA reads TGTGCCAGCTCACCACCCTCGTCCTCTGGAAACACCATATATTTT.